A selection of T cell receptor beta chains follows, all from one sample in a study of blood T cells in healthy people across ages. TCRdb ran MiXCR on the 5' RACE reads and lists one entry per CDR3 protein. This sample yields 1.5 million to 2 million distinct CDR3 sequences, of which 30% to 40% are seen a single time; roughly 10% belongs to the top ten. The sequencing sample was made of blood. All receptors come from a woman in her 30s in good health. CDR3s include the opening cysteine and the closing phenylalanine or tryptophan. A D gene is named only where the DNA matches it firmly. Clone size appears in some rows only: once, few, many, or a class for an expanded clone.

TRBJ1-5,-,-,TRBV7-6,CASSSSANQPQHF,TGTGCCAGCAGCTCGAGCGCAAATCAGCCCCAGCATTTT
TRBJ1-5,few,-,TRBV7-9,CASSSGEEHNQPQHF,TGTGCCAGCAGCTCGGGGGAGGAGCACAATCAGCCCCAGCATTTT
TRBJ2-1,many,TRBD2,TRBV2,CASRGMGEGSYNEQFF,TGTGCCAGCAGGGGGATGGGGGAGGGCTCCTACAATGAGCAGTTCTTC
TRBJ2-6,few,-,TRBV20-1,CSARARTVLGANVLTF,TGCAGTGCTAGAGCCCGGACGGTCCTGGGGGCCAACGTCCTGACTTTC
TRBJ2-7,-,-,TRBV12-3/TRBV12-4,CAISTTNSYEQYF,TGTGCCATCAGTACGACAAACTCCTACGAGCAGTACTTC
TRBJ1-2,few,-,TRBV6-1,CASSERGRGGYTF,TGTGCCAGCAGTGAAAGGGGGAGAGGAGGCTACACCTTC
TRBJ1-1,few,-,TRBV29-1,CSVERPLEAFF,TGCAGCGTTGAGCGGCCGCTCGAAGCTTTCTTT
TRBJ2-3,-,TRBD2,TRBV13,CASSLGGSLAVHTDTQYF,TGTGCCAGCAGCTTAGGAGGGTCACTAGCGGTGCACACAGATACGCAGTATTTT
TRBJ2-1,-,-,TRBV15,CATSDGLLSYNEQFF,TGTGCCACCAGCGATGGACTCCTCTCCTACAATGAGCAGTTCTTC
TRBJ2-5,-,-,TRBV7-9,CASSLVWQIQETQYF,TGTGCCAGCAGCTTAGTATGGCAGATTCAAGAGACCCAGTACTTC
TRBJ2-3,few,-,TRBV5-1,CASSGGSGTGTQYF,TGCGCCAGCAGTGGGGGGTCGGGCACAGGTACGCAGTATTTT
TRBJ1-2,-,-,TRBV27,CASSFTGFFNYGYTF,TGTGCCAGCAGTTTTACAGGGTTTTTTAACTATGGCTACACCTTC
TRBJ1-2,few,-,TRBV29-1,CSVQGTNYGYTF,TGCAGCGTGCAGGGGACAAACTATGGCTACACCTTC
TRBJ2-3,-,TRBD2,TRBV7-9,CASSPPPSGGEATQYF,TGTGCCAGCAGTCCCCCCCCTAGCGGGGGGGAGGCAACGCAGTATTTT
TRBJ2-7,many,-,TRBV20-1,CSAGGGANEQYF,TGCAGTGCAGGGGGGGGAGCCAACGAGCAGTACTTC
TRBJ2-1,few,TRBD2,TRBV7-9,CAIIKAGGIHNEQFF,TGTGCCATCATAAAAGCGGGAGGAATCCACAATGAGCAGTTCTTC
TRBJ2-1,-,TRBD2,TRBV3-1,CAGSQERLAGEQGQFF,TGTGCCGGCAGCCAAGAGAGACTAGCGGGAGAACAGGGGCAGTTCTTC
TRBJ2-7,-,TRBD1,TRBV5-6,CASSQQGGRGSSYEQYF,TGTGCCAGCAGCCAACAGGGGGGTAGGGGGTCCTCCTACGAGCAGTACTTC
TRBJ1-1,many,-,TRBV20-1,CSARPTGRVDTEAFF,TGCAGTGCTAGACCCACAGGGAGAGTGGACACTGAAGCTTTCTTT